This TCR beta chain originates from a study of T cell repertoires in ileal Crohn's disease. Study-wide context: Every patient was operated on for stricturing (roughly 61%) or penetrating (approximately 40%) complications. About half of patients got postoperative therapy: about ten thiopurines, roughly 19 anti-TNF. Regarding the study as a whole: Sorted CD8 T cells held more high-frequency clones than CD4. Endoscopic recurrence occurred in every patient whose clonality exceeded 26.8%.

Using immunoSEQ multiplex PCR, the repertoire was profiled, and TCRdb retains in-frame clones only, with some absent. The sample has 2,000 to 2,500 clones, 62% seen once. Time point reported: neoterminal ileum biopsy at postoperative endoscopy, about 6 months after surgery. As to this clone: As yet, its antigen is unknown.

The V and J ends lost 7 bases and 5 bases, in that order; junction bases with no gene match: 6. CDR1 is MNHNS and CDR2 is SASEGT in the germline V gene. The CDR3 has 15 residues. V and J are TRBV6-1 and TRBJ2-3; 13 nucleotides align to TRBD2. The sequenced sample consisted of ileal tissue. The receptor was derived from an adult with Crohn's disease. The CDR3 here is CASIGTSGVGDTQYF. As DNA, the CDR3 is TGTGCCAGCATAGGGACTAGCGGGGTGGGAGATACGCAGTATTTT.